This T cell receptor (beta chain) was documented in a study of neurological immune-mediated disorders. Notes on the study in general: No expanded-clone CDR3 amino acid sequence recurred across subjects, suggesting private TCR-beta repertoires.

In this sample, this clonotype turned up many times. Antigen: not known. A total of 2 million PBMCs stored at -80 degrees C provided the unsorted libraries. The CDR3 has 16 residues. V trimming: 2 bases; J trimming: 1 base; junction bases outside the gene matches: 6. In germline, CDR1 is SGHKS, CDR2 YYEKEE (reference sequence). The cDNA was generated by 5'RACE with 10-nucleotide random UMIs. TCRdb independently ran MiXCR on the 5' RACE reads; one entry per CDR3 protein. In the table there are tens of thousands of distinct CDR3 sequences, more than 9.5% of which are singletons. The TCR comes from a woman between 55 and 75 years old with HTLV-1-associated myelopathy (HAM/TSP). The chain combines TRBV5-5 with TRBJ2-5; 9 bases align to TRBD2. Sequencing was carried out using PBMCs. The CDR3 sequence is CASSFGLARIQETQYF. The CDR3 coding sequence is TGTGCCAGCAGCTTCGGACTAGCGCGCATCCAAGAGACCCAGTACTTC.